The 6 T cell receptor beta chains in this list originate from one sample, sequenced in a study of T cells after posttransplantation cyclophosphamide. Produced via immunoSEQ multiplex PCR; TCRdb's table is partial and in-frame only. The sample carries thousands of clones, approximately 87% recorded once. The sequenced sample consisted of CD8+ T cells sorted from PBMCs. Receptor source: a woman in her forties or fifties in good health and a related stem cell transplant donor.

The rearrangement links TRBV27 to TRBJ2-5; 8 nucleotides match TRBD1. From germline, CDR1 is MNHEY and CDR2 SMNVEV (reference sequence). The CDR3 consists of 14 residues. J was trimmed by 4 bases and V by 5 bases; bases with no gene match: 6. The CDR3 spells CASSTDRVVETQYF. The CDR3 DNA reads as TGTGCCAGCAGTACGGACAGGGTTGTAGAGACCCAGTACTTC.

The CDR3 region has the DNA TGTGCCAGCACGACAGGAAACTACTATGGCTACACCTTC. The encoded protein is CASTTGNYYGYTF. The chain employs TRBV28 and TRBJ1-2, with D possibly being TRBD1 (6 bases). In germline, CDR1 is MDHEN, CDR2 SYDVKM. This CDR3 has 13 residues. Trimming removed 7 bases at V and 3 bases at J, with 12 bases between.

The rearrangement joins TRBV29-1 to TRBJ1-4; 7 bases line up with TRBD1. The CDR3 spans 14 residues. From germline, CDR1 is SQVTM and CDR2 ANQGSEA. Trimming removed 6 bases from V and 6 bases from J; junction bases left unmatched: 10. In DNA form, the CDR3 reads TGCAGCGTATTACAGGGGAGGCTAGATGAAAAACTGTTTTTT. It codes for CSVLQGRLDEKLFF.

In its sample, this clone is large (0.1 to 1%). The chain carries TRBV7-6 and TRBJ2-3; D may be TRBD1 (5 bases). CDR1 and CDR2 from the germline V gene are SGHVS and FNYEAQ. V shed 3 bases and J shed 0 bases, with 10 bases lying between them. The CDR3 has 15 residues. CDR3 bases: TGTGCCAGCAGCTTCCTGACAGTAAGCACAGATACGCAGTATTTT. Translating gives CASSFLTVSTDTQYF.

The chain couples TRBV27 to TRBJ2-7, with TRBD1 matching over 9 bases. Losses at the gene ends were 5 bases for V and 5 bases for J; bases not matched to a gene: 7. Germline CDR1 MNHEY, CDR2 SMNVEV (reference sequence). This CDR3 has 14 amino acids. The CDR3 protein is CASSVIDRGNEQYF. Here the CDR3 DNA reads TGTGCCAGCAGTGTGATTGACAGGGGGAACGAGCAGTACTTC.

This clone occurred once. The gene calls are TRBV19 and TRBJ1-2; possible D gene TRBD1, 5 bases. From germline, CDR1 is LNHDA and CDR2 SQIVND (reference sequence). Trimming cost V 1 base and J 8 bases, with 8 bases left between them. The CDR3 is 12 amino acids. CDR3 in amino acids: CASSIGGDGYTF. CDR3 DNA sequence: TGTGCCAGTAGTATAGGCGGGGACGGCTACACCTTC.